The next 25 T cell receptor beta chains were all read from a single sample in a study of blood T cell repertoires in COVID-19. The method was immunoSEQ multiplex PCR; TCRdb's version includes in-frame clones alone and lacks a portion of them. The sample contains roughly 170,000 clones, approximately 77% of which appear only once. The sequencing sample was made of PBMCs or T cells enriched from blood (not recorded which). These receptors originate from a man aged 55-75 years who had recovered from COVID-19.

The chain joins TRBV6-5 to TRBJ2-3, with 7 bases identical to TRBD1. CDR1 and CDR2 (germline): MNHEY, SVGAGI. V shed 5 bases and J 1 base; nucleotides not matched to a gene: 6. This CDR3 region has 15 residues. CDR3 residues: CASSPSGTGTDTQYF. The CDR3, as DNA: TGTGCCAGCAGTCCCTCCGGGACAGGCACAGATACGCAGTATTTT.

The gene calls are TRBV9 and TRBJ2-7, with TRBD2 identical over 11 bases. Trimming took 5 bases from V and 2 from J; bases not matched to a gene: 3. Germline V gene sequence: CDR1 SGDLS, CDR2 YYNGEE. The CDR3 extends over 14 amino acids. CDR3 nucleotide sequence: TGTGCCAGCAGTTTAGCGGGGGGGACCTACGAGCAGTACTTC. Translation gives CASSLAGGTYEQYF.

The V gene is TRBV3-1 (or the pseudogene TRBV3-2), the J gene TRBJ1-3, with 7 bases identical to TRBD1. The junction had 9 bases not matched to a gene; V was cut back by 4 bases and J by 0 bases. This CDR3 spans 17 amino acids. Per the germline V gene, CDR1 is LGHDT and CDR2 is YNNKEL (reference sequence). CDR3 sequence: CASSLRQGLGSGNTIYF. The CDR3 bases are TGTGCCAGCAGCCTCCGACAGGGTCTAGGCTCTGGAAACACCATATATTTT.

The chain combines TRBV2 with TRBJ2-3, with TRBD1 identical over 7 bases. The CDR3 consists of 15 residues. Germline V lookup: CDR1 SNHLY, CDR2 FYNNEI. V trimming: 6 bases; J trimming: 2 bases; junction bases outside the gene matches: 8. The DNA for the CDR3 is TGTGCCAGCAGGTTGGGACAGCGCTTCACAGATACGCAGTATTTT. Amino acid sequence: CASRLGQRFTDTQYF.

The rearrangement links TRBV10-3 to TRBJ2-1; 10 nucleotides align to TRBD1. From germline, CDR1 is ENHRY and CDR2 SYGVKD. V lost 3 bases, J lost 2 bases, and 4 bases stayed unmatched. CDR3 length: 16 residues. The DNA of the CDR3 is TGTGCCATCAGTGAAAGGGGACAGGGGACCTACAATGAGCAGTTCTTC. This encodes CAISERGQGTYNEQFF.

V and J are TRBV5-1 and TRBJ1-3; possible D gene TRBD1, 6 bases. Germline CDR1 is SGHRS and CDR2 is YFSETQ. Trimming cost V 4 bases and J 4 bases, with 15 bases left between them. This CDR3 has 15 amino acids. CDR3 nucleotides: TGCGCCAGCAGCCTGGTTGGGGGCGACGGAAACACCATATATTTT. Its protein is CASSLVGGDGNTIYF.

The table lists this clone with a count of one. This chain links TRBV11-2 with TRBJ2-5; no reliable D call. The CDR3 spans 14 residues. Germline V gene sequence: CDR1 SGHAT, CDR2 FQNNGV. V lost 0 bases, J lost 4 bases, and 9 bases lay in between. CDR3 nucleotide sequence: TGTGCCAGCAGCTTAGATCCGAGGCGAGAGACCCAGTACTTC. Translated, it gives CASSLDPRRETQYF.

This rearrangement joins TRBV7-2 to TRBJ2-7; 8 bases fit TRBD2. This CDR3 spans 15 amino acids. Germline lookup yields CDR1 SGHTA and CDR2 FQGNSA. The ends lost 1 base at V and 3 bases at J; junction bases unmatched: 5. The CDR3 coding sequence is TGTGCCAGCAGCTTAGACGGGGCGGGAGGCTACGAGCAGTACTTC. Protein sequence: CASSLDGAGGYEQYF.

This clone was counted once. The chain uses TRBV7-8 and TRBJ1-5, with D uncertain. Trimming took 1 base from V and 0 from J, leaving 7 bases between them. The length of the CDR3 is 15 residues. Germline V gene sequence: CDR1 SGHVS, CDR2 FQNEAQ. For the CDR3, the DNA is TGTGCCAGCAGCTTAGGAGGTGATAGCAATCAGCCCCAGCATTTT. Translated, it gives CASSLGGDSNQPQHF.

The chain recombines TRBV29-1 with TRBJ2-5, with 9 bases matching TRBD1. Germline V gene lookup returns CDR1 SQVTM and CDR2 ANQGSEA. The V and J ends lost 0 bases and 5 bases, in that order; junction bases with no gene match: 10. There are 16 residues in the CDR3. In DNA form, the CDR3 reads TGCAGCGTTGAAGATGTAGGACAGGGGCTACAGGAGACCCAGTACTTC. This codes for CSVEDVGQGLQETQYF. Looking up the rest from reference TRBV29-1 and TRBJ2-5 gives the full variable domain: SAVISQKPSRDICQRGTSLTIQCQVDSQVTMMFWYRQQPGQSLTLIATANQGSEATYESGFVIDKFPISRPNLTFSTLTVSNMSPEDSSIYLCSVEDVGQGLQETQYFGPGTRLLVL.

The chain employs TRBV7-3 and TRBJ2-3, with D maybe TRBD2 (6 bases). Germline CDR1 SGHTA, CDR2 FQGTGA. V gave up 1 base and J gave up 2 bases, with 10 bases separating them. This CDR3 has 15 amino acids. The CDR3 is CASSLMGGITDTQYF. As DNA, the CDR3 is TGTGCCAGCAGCTTAATGGGCGGGATCACAGATACGCAGTATTTT.

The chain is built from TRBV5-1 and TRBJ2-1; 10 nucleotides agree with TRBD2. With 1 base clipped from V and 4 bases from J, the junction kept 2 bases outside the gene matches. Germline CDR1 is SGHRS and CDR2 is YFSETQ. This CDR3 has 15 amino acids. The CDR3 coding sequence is TGCGCCAGCAGCTTGATAGCGGGGGGATACAATGAGCAGTTCTTC. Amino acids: CASSLIAGGYNEQFF.

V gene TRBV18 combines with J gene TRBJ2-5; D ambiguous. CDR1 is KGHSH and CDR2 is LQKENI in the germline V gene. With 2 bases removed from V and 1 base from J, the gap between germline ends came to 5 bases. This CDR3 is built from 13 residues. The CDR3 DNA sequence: TGTGCCAGCTCACCATCCCTCCAAGAGACCCAGTACTTC. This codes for CASSPSLQETQYF.

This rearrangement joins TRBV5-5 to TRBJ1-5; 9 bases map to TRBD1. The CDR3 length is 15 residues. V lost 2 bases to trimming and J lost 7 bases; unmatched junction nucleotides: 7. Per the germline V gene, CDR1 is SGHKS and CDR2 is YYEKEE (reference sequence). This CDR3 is CASSLGQGNGQPQHF. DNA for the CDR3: TGTGCCAGCAGCTTAGGACAGGGGAATGGGCAGCCCCAGCATTTT.

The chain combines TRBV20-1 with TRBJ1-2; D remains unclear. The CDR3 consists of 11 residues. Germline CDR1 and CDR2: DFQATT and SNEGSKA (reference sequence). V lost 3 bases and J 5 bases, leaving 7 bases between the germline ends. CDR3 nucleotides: TGCAGTGCTAGCGTCGGTTATGGCTACACCTTC. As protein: CSASVGYGYTF.

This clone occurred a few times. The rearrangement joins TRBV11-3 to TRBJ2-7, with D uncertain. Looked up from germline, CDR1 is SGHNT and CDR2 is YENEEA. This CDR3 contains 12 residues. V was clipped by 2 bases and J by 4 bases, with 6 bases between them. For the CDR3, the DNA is TGTGCCAGCAGCTTAAACGGGTACGAGCAGTACTTC. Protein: CASSLNGYEQYF.

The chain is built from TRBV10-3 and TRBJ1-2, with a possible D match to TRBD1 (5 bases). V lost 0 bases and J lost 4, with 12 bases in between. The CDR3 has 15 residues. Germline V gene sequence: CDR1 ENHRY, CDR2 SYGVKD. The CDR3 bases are TGTGCCATCAGTGAGTCGGTAGGGGATGCCTATGGCTACACCTTC. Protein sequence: CAISESVGDAYGYTF.

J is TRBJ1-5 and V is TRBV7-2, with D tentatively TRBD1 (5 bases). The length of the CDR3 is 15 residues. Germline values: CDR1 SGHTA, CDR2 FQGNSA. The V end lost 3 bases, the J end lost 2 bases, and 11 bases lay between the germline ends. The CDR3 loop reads CASSFRGTGNQPQHF. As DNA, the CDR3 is TGTGCCAGCAGCTTCCGGGGGACGGGCAATCAGCCCCAGCATTTT.

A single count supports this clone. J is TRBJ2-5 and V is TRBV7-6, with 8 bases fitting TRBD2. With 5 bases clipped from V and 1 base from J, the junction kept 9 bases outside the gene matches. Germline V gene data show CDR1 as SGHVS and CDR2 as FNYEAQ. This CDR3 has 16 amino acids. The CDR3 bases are TGTGCCAGCAGCCTGGCGGCGGGAGGACCCCAAGAGACCCAGTACTTC. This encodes CASSLAAGGPQETQYF.

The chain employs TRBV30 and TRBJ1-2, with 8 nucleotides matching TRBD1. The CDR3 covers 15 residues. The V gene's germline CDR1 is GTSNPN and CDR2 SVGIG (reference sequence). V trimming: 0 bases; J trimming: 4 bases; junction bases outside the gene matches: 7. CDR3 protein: CAWSVQAGGFYGYTF. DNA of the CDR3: TGTGCCTGGAGTGTACAAGCAGGGGGCTTCTATGGCTACACCTTC.

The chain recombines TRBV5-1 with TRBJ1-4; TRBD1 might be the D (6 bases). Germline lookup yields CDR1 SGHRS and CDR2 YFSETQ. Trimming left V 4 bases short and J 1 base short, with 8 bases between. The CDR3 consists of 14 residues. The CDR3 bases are TGCGCCAGCAGCATCAGGGGAACTAATGAAAAACTGTTTTTT. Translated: CASSIRGTNEKLFF.

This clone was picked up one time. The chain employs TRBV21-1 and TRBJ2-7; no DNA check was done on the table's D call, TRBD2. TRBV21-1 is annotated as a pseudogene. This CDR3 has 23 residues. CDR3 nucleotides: TGTGCCAGCAGCAAAGTAGGGTTCAGCGGGGGTTATCCAAGACTAAGAAGCTCCTACGAGCAGTACTTC. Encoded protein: CASSKVGFSGGYPRLRSSYEQYF.

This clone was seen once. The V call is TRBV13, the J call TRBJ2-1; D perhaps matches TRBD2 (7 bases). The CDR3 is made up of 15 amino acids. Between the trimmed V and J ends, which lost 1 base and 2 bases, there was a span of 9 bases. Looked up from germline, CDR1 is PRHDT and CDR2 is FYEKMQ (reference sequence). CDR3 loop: CASSLEGGPYNEQFF. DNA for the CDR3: TGTGCCAGCAGCTTAGAGGGGGGGCCCTACAATGAGCAGTTCTTC.

The CDR3 is CASSRYSNQPQHF. CDR3 bases: TGTGCCAGCAGTCGTTATAGCAATCAGCCCCAGCATTTT. The chain joins TRBV12-3 or TRBV12-4 to TRBJ1-5; D is ambiguous. The CDR3 has 13 amino acids. With 5 bases removed from V and 0 bases from J, the gap between germline ends came to 5 bases.

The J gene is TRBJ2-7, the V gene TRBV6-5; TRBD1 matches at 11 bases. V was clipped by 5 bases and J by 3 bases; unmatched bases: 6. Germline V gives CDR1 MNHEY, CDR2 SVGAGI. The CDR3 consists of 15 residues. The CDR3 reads CASSRTGTGGYEQYF. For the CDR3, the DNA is TGTGCCAGCAGTAGGACCGGGACAGGGGGCTACGAGCAGTACTTC.